The clone carrying this TCR beta chain has only a few counts. This sample was included in a study of blood T cells in healthy people across ages. Russia was home to the donors, healthy Caucasian individuals aged roughly 6 to 90. Every donor provided around 9.5 milliliters of peripheral blood. A second PCR, run for about 7 to 12 cycles, used a sample-barcoded 5' primer plus a J-beta primer mix. MiXCR, run by TCRdb on the 5' RACE reads, gives a single entry per CDR3 protein. The table shows about 620,000 distinct CDR3 sequences, with roughly 20% occurring only once. The clonotype comes from a man between 65 and 85 years old in good health. Sequencing was performed on blood.

The CDR3 region has the DNA TGCAGCGTTGGGGCAGGGGCAGATGGGTATGGCTACACCTTC. This encodes CSVGAGADGYGYTF. The chain carries TRBV29-1 and TRBJ1-2, with D tentatively TRBD1 (6 bases). Trimming cost V 4 bases and J 5 bases, with 17 bases left between them. This CDR3 region has 14 residues. The germline gives CDR1 SQVTM, CDR2 ANQGSEA.